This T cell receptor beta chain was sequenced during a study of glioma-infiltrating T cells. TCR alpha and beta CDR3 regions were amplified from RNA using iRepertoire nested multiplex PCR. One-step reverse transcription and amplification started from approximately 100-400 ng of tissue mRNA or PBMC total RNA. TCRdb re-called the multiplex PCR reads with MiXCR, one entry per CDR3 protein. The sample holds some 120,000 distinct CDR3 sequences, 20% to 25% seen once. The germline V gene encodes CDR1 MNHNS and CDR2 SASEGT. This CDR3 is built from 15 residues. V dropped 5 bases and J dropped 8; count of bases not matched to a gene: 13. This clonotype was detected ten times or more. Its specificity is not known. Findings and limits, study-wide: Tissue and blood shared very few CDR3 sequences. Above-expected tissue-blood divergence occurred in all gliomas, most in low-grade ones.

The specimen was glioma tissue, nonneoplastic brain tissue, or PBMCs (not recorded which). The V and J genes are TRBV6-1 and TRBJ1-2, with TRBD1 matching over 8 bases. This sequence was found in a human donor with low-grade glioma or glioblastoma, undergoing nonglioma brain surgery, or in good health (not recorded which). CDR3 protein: CASSPWTGSGVGYTF. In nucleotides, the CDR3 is TGTGCCAGCAGTCCCTGGACAGGGAGCGGGGTAGGCTACACCTTC.